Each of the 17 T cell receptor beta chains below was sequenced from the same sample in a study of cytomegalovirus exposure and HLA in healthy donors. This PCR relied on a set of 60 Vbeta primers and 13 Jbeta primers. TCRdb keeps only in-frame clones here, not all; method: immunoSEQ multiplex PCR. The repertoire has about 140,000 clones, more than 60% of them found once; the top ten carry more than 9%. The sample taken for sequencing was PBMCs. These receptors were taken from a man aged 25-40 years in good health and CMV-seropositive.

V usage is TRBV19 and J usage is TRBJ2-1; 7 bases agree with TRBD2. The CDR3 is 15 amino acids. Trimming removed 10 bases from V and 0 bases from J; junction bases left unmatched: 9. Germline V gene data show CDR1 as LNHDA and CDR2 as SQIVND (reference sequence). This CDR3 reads CATALAESSYNEQFF. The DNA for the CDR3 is TGTGCCACCGCCCTAGCGGAGAGCTCCTACAATGAGCAGTTCTTC.

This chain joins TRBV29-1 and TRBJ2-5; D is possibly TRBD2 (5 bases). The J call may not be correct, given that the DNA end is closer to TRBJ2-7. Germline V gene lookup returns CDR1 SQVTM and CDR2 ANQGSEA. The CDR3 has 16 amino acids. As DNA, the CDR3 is TGCAGCGTTACTCCAGTGGAAGGGAGTAAGATAAACGAGCAGTACTTC. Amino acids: CSVTPVEGSKINEQYF.

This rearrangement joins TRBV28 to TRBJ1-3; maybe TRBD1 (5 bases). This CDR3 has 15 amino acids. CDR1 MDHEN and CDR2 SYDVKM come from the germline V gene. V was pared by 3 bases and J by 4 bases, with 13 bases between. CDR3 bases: TGTGCCAGCAGTTTGTTGGCCAAGGGGGGAAACACCATATATTTT. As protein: CASSLLAKGGNTIYF.

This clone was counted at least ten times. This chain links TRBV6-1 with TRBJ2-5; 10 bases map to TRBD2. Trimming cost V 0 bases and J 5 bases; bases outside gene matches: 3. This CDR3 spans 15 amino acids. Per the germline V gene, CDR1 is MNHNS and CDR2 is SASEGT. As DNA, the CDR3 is TGTGCCAGCAGTGAAGCGAGCGGGAGGGCCGAGACCCAGTACTTC. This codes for CASSEASGRAETQYF.

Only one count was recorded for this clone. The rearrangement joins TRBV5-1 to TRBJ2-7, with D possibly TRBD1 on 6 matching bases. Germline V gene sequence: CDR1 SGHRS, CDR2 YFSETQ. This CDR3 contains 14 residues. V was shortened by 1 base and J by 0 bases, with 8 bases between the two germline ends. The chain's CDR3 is CASSLLDSSYEQYF. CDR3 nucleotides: TGCGCCAGCAGCTTGTTGGACAGCTCCTACGAGCAGTACTTC. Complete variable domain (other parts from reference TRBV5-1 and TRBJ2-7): KAGVTQTPRYLIKTRGQQVTLSCSPISGHRSVSWYQQTPGQGLQFLFEYFSETQRNKGNFPGRFSGRQFSNSRSEMNVSTLELGDSALYLCASSLLDSSYEQYFGPGTRLTVT.

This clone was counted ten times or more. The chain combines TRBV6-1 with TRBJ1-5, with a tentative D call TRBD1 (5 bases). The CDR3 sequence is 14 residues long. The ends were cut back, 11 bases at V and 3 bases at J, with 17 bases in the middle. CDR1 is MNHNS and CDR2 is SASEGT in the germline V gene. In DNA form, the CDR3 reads TGTGCCTCTCAAACACGGGGGTTCAATCAGCCCCAGCATTTT. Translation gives CASQTRGFNQPQHF.

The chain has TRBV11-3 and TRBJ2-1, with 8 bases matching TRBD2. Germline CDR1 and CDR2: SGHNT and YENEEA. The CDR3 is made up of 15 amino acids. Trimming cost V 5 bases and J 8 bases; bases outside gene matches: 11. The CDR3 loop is CASSPRAGAPHEQFF. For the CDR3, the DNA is TGTGCCAGCAGCCCACGAGCGGGGGCCCCCCATGAGCAGTTCTTC.

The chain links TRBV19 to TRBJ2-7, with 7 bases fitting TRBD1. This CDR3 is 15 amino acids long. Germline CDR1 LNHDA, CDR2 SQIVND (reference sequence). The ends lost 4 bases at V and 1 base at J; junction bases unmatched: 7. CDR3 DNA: TGTGCCAGTAGTACCCCCTCGGGACAGTCCTACGAGCAGTACTTC. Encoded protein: CASSTPSGQSYEQYF.

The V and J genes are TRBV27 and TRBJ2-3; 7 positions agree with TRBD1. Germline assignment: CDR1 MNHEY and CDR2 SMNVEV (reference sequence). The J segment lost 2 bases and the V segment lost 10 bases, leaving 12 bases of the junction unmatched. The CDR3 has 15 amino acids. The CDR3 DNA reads TGTGCCACCACCTCAGGGGGACACTACACAGATACGCAGTATTTT. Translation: CATTSGGHYTDTQYF.

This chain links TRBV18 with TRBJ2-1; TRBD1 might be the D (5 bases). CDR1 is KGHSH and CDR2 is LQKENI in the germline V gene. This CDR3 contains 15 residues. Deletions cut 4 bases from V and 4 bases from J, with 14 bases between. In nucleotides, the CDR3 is TGTGCCAGCTCACGTCCAGGGAATTTTTACAATGAGCAGTTCTTC. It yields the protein CASSRPGNFYNEQFF. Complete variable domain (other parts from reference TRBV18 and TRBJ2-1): NAGVMQNPRHLVRRRGQEARLRCSPMKGHSHVYWYRQLPEEGLKFMVYLQKENIIDESGMPKERFSAEFPKEGPSILRIQQVVRGDSAAYFCASSRPGNFYNEQFFGPGTRLTVL.

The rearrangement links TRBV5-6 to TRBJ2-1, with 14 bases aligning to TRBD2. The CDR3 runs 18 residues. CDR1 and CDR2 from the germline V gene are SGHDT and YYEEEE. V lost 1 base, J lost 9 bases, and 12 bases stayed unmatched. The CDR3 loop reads CASSLMIVTSGRAGEQFF. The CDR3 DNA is TGTGCCAGCAGCTTGATGATCGTGACTAGCGGGAGGGCCGGTGAGCAGTTCTTC.

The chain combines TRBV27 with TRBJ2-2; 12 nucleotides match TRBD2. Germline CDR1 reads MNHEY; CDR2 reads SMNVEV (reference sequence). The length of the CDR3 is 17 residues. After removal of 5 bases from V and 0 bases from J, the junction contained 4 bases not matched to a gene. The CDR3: CASSQPSGRANTGELFF. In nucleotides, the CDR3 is TGTGCCAGCAGTCAACCTAGCGGGAGGGCGAACACCGGGGAGCTGTTTTTT.

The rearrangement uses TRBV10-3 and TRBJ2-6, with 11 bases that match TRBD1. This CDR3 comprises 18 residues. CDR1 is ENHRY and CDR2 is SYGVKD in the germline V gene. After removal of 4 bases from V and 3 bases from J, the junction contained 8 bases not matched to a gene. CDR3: CAISAQGTGGFGANVLTF. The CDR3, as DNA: TGTGCCATCAGTGCCCAGGGGACAGGGGGTTTTGGGGCCAACGTCCTGACTTTC.

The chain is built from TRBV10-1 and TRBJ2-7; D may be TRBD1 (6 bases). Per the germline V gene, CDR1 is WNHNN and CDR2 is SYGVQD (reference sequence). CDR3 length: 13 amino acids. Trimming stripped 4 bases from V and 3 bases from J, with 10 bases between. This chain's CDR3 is CASSADRFYEQYF. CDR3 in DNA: TGCGCCAGCAGTGCGGACAGATTCTACGAGCAGTACTTC.

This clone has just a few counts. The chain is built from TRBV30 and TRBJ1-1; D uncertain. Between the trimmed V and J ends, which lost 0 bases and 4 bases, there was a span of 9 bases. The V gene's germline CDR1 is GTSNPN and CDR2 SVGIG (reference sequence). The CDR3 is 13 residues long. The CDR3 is CAWSVLEATEAFF. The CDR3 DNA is TGTGCCTGGAGTGTGTTGGAGGCCACTGAAGCTTTCTTT.

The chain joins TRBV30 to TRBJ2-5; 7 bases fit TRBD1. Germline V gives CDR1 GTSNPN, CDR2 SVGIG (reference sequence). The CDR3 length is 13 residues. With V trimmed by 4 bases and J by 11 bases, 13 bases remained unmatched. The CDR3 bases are TGTGCCTGGACCACAACAGGGGCAGGAGAGCAGTACTTC. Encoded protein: CAWTTTGAGEQYF.

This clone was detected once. CDR3 in amino acids: CASPHPTGNTIYF. CDR3 bases: TGTGCCAGCCCACATCCCACGGGAAACACCATATATTTT. This chain uses TRBV19 with TRBJ1-3; D gene unclear. Germline values: CDR1 LNHDA, CDR2 SQIVND (reference sequence). V was shortened by 9 bases and J by 4 bases, with 13 bases between the two germline ends. The CDR3 contains 13 residues.